This TCR beta chain is from a study of T cell changes during pregnancy in multiple sclerosis. Here immunoSEQ multiplex PCR was the method, and the copy in TCRdb shows in-frame clones only, minus some. The sample lists about 70,000 clones; 94% were seen once. Germline V gives CDR1 SGHTA, CDR2 FQGNSA. V was clipped by 6 bases and J by 5 bases; unmatched bases: 8. The CDR3 is made up of 14 amino acids. The source material was peripheral blood, sampled in the third trimester of pregnancy. The chain couples TRBV7-2 to TRBJ1-2; 8 bases fit TRBD1. This sequence was found in a female donor with multiple sclerosis, enrolled in a pregnancy study. The CDR3 nucleotides read TGTGCCAGCAGTCCGACAGGGGACCTATATGGCTACACCTTC. Encoded protein: CASSPTGDLYGYTF.